This TCR beta chain was documented in a study of cytomegalovirus exposure and HLA in healthy donors. As for the study in general: From 150 million to 200 million T cells, an earlier analysis saw approximately 110 million unique TCR beta sequences. Study-level findings and limits: Investigators reported fewer than 200 TCR beta chains as tied to cytomegalovirus.

Primers for the PCR totalled 60 Vbeta and 13 Jbeta. Clones were read by immunoSEQ multiplex PCR, and TCRdb kept only the in-frame ones, dropping some. The sample has approximately 130,000 clones, around 71% seen once. Germline CDR1 is SGHRS and CDR2 is YFSETQ. The V gene end was trimmed by 4 bases and the J gene end by 8 bases; junction bases not matched to a gene: 9. The CDR3 is 13 amino acids. For this clone: Its cognate antigen is unknown.

This receptor was identified in a woman aged 55-69 years in good health and CMV-seropositive. The sample taken for sequencing was PBMCs. The gene calls are TRBV5-1 and TRBJ2-7, with 7 bases aligning to TRBD1. The CDR3 coding sequence is TGCGCCAGCAGCGAAAGACAGGGATTACAGCAGTACTTC. Protein sequence: CASSERQGLQQYF.